What follows are 20 T cell receptor beta chains derived from one specimen sequenced in a study of T cells in Graves' hyperthyroidism and ophthalmopathy. RNA transcripts were the template for amplifying TCR beta CDR3 regions. During a first-round RT-PCR of the TCR CDR3, the HTBI primer set was used. TCRdb reprocessed the multiplex PCR reads via MiXCR and lists one record per CDR3 protein. The data contain 620,000 or so distinct CDR3 sequences, approximately 15% of them seen just once; the ten biggest clones take up 9.5% to 15%. The specimen sequenced was blood. All receptors derive from a woman in her 50s with Graves' ophthalmopathy.

Ten or more counts support this clonotype. V and J are TRBV9 and TRBJ1-5; the D gene is possibly TRBD1 (6 bases). Germline assignment: CDR1 SGDLS and CDR2 YYNGEE. Between the trimmed V and J ends, which lost 2 bases and 0 bases, there was a span of 9 bases. This CDR3 is 15 amino acids long. CDR3 DNA sequence: TGTGCCAGCAGCGTTTCGGACAGTAGCAATCAGCCCCAGCATTTT. Translating it yields CASSVSDSSNQPQHF.

At least ten counts were recorded for this clonotype. The chain combines TRBV5-1 with TRBJ1-1; D not resolved. CDR1 SGHRS and CDR2 YFSETQ come from the germline V gene. CDR3 length equals 18 residues. V was cut by 1 base and J by 0 bases, with 19 bases left in between. The CDR3 nucleotides are TGCGCCAGCAGCTTGTCGGCAAGGAGCCTGGAATTGAACACTGAAGCTTTCTTT. Translating it yields CASSLSARSLELNTEAFF.

The gene calls are TRBV28 and TRBJ2-7; D uncertain. V was clipped by 7 bases and J by 0 bases, with 13 bases between them. The CDR3 has 14 amino acids. CDR1 is MDHEN, CDR2 SYDVKM, per germline. The CDR3 DNA follows: TGTGCCAGCAACTCGACTGTAAACTCCTACGAGCAGTACTTC. This encodes CASNSTVNSYEQYF. Looking up the rest from reference TRBV28 and TRBJ2-7 gives the full variable domain: DVKVTQSSRYLVKRTGEKVFLECVQDMDHENMFWYRQDPGLGLRLIYFSYDVKMKEKGDIPEGYSVSREKKERFSLILESASTNQTSMYLCASNSTVNSYEQYFGPGTRLTVT.

The CDR3 here is CATSDPRGGPNQPQHF. The DNA of the CDR3 is TGTGCCACCAGTGATCCCCGTGGGGGTCCCAATCAGCCCCAGCATTTT. The J gene is TRBJ1-5, the V gene TRBV24-1, with D tentatively TRBD1 (5 bases). Trimming stripped 3 bases from V and 3 bases from J, with 14 bases between. CDR1 and CDR2 (germline): KGHDR, SFDVKD. The CDR3 runs to 16 residues.

This clonotype has more than one count but fewer than ten. V and J are TRBV29-1 and TRBJ2-3; 11 positions agree with TRBD2. Trimming at V came to 4 bases and at J to 4 bases, leaving 1 base not matched to a gene. Germline assignment: CDR1 SQVTM and CDR2 ANQGSEA. The CDR3 covers 13 residues. DNA of the CDR3: TGCAGCGTTGCTAGCGGGAGGCCAGATACGCAGTATTTT. The encoded protein is CSVASGRPDTQYF.

This clonotype was counted only a few times. This chain uses TRBV2 with TRBJ1-2; D might be TRBD1 (5 bases). The V and J ends lost 6 bases and 8 bases respectively, with 16 bases between them. Germline values: CDR1 SNHLY, CDR2 FYNNEI. CDR3 size: 13 residues. CDR3: CASSPETGSGYTF. In DNA, the CDR3 is TGTGCCAGCAGCCCCGAAACAGGTAGCGGCTACACCTTC.

In this sample, this clonotype turned up many times. This sequence joins TRBV20-1 and TRBJ1-5; no clear D. Trimming removed 2 bases at V and 3 bases at J, with 11 bases between. The CDR3 is made up of 14 amino acids. In germline, CDR1 is DFQATT, CDR2 SNEGSKA (reference sequence). This chain's CDR3 is CSARQGRDNQPQHF. CDR3 coding DNA: TGCAGTGCTAGACAAGGCAGAGACAATCAGCCCCAGCATTTT.

This clonotype has ten or more counts. The J gene is TRBJ2-7, the V gene TRBV4-2; D unclear. The V end was cut by 1 base, the J end by 2 bases, with 6 bases between. Germline-derived CDR1 and CDR2 are LGHNA and YNFKEQ. The CDR3 has 13 amino acids. DNA for the CDR3: TGTGCCAGCAGCCAAGTAGGCCCCTACGAGCAGTACTTC. Encoded protein: CASSQVGPYEQYF.

This clonotype was observed at least ten times. The chain employs TRBV12-3 or TRBV12-4 and TRBJ1-1; TRBD1 matches at 7 bases. This CDR3 contains 14 residues. Trimming took 8 bases from V and 8 from J; bases not matched to a gene: 14. The CDR3 spells CASLSGTERLEAFF. In nucleotides, the CDR3 is TGTGCCAGCCTATCCGGGACAGAGAGATTAGAAGCTTTCTTT.

Ten or more counts support this clonotype. CDR3 DNA: TGTGCCAGCAGTATGACTAGCACCACAGATACGCAGTATTTT. This encodes CASSMTSTTDTQYF. V usage is TRBV7-9 and J usage is TRBJ2-3; 7 positions agree with TRBD2. Germline V gene data show CDR1 as SEHNR and CDR2 as FQNEAQ (reference sequence). The V and J ends lost 6 bases and 2 bases, in that order; junction bases with no gene match: 5. The CDR3 contains 14 residues.

Worth noting for this clonotype: The conserved phenylalanine or tryptophan is not found at the CDR3 terminus, so this likely reflects a read error. The chain combines TRBV11-2 with TRBJ2-6; a weak D match, TRBD1 (5 bases). V shed 5 bases and J shed 2 bases, with 7 bases lying between them. The CDR3 covers 14 residues. Germline V CDR1 and CDR2: SGHAT, FQNNGV. CDR3 protein: CASSPTAGANVLTS. CDR3 in DNA: TGTGCCAGCAGCCCGACAGCTGGGGCCAACGTCCTGACTTCC.

This clonotype was seen more than once but under ten times. The genes are TRBV28 and TRBJ1-2, with D hard to call. The CDR3 sequence is 14 residues long. Trimming left V 2 bases short and J 5 bases short, with 12 bases between. Germline CDR1 is MDHEN and CDR2 is SYDVKM. The CDR3 region is CASSLMEPLYGYTF. In DNA form, the CDR3 reads TGTGCCAGCAGTTTAATGGAGCCACTTTATGGCTACACCTTC.

Concerning this clonotype: A read error may explain this, as a much larger clone is one base away. The chain uses TRBV2 and TRBJ1-5, with 7 nucleotides matching TRBD1. V shed 7 bases and J 4 bases; nucleotides not matched to a gene: 10. The V gene's germline CDR1 is SNHLY and CDR2 FYNNEI. The CDR3 runs to 15 residues. The CDR3 sequence is CASKKPGGTNQPQHF. The DNA of the CDR3 is TGTGCCAGCAAGAAACCAGGGGGTACAAATCAGCCCCAGCATTTT.

This clonotype was detected a few times. The gene calls are TRBV19 and TRBJ2-1; 14 bases map to TRBD2. The V gene end was trimmed by 4 bases and the J gene end by 3 bases; junction bases not matched to a gene: 5. CDR1 LNHDA and CDR2 SQIVND come from the germline V gene (reference sequence). The CDR3 totals 17 residues. CDR3 protein: CASSRGLAGAHYNEQFF. The CDR3 nucleotides are TGTGCCAGTAGTAGGGGACTAGCGGGAGCTCACTACAATGAGCAGTTCTTC.

The rearrangement joins TRBV20-1 to TRBJ2-1; 11 bases align to TRBD1. V dropped 6 bases and J dropped 6; count of bases not matched to a gene: 7. CDR1 and CDR2 from the germline V gene are DFQATT and SNEGSKA (reference sequence). The CDR3 contains 14 residues. For the CDR3, the DNA is TGCAGTGCGCTTACCGGGACAGGGGGCAATGAGCAGTTCTTC. It translates to CSALTGTGGNEQFF.

This clonotype was recorded at least ten times. The rearrangement links TRBV6-2 or TRBV6-3 to TRBJ2-1; D ambiguous. The germline V gene encodes CDR1 MNHEY and CDR2 SVGEGT. The CDR3 spans 16 residues. V was cut by 6 bases and J by 6 bases, with 21 bases left in between. The CDR3 DNA sequence: TGTGCCAGCAGCCTACAGCGATTTAGTGGAAGCAATGAGCAGTTCTTC. It specifies CASSLQRFSGSNEQFF.

This clonotype appeared many times. The V and J genes are TRBV7-2 and TRBJ2-5; D gene uncertain. The CDR3 extends over 13 amino acids. The V gene lost 2 bases and the J gene lost 5 bases, with 9 bases spanning the gap. Germline-derived CDR1 and CDR2 are SGHTA and FQGNSA. Here the CDR3 DNA reads TGTGCCAGCAGCTTACTGTCGAGGGAGACCCAGTACTTC. Protein sequence: CASSLLSRETQYF.

This clonotype was counted only a few times. The chain recombines TRBV11-1 with TRBJ1-3; D perhaps matches TRBD1 (5 bases). CDR3 length equals 18 residues. Germline CDR1 SGHAT, CDR2 FQDESV (reference sequence). V gave up 5 bases and J gave up 0 bases, with 20 bases separating them. CDR3 bases: TGTGCCAGCAGCCCATACGGGATCGGGGGGGGCTCTGGAAACACCATATATTTT. Translating gives CASSPYGIGGGSGNTIYF.

The chain recombines TRBV19 with TRBJ2-4; 7 bases are shared with TRBD1. V trimming: 3 bases; J trimming: 1 base; junction bases outside the gene matches: 18. The CDR3 runs 20 residues. Germline V gene data show CDR1 as LNHDA and CDR2 as SQIVND (reference sequence). CDR3 in DNA: TGTGCCAGTAGTATGGTTTTAAGGGCAGGGGGTAGGGCGGCCAAAAACATTCAGTACTTC. Translation gives CASSMVLRAGGRAAKNIQYF.

The chain links TRBV6-5 to TRBJ2-1; D ambiguous. V dropped 0 bases and J dropped 6 bases, with 3 bases sitting between them. Germline V gene sequence: CDR1 MNHEY, CDR2 SVGAGI. The CDR3 is 12 residues long. In DNA form, the CDR3 reads TGTGCCAGCAGTTACTCTACCAATGAGCAGTTCTTC. This gives the protein CASSYSTNEQFF.